The next 30 T cell receptor beta chains were all read from a single sample in a study of blood T cell repertoires in COVID-19. Clones were read by immunoSEQ multiplex PCR, and TCRdb kept only the in-frame ones, dropping some. The profile shows about 89,000 clones, more than 65% of them singletons. Source material: peripheral blood. All receptors come from a woman of 80 years or more with acute or convalescent COVID-19.

The chain uses TRBV28 and TRBJ2-7, with 7 positions matching TRBD1. The ends lost 6 bases at V and 7 bases at J; junction bases unmatched: 9. CDR1 is MDHEN and CDR2 is SYDVKM in the germline V gene. The CDR3 has 13 amino acids. The CDR3 nucleotides read TGTGCCAGCAGACCGGGACAGTCGTGGGAGCAGTACTTC. The encoded protein is CASRPGQSWEQYF.

This clone showed up just once. Other DNA sequences in the sample encode the same CDR3. The chain links TRBV2 to TRBJ1-4; 8 bases map to TRBD1. This CDR3 has 12 residues. Trimming removed 8 bases from V and 5 bases from J; junction bases left unmatched: 1. CDR1 and CDR2 from the germline V gene are SNHLY and FYNNEI. CDR3 sequence: CASRTGNEKLFF. In DNA form, the CDR3 reads TGTGCCAGCCGGACAGGGAATGAAAAACTGTTTTTT.

This rearrangement joins TRBV19 to TRBJ1-2; D gene unclear. CDR3 length: 13 residues. Germline-derived CDR1 and CDR2 are LNHDA and SQIVND (reference sequence). The V gene lost 1 base and the J gene lost 8 bases, with 11 bases spanning the gap. The CDR3 region is CASSIGGHPGYTF. CDR3 sequence (DNA): TGTGCCAGTAGTATAGGAGGCCACCCCGGCTACACCTTC. The full variable domain, completed using reference TRBV19 and TRBJ1-2, is DGGITQSPKYLFRKEGQNVTLSCEQNLNHDAMYWYRQDPGQGLRLIYYSQIVNDFQKGDIAEGYSVSREKKESFPLTVTSAQKNPTAFYLCASSIGGHPGYTFGSGTRLTVV.

This rearrangement joins TRBV20-1 to TRBJ1-6, with 7 bases fitting TRBD1. Per germline, CDR1 DFQATT and CDR2 SNEGSKA (reference sequence). This CDR3 spans 15 amino acids. The junction had 9 bases not matched to a gene; V was cut back by 3 bases and J by 7 bases. CDR3 sequence reads: CSASAPDRLNSPLHF. CDR3 in DNA: TGCAGTGCTAGTGCCCCGGACAGGCTAAATTCACCCCTCCACTTT.

This clone was counted a few times. CDR3: CASSTSGGSTDTQYF. For the CDR3, the DNA is TGCGCCAGCAGCACTAGCGGGGGGAGCACAGATACGCAGTATTTT. The chain joins TRBV5-1 to TRBJ2-3; 12 bases agree with TRBD2. Germline-derived CDR1 and CDR2 are SGHRS and YFSETQ. The CDR3 covers 15 residues. V trimming: 4 bases; J trimming: 0 bases; junction bases outside the gene matches: 0. Looking up the rest from reference TRBV5-1 and TRBJ2-3 gives the full variable domain: KAGVTQTPRYLIKTRGQQVTLSCSPISGHRSVSWYQQTPGQGLQFLFEYFSETQRNKGNFPGRFSGRQFSNSRSEMNVSTLELGDSALYLCASSTSGGSTDTQYFGPGTRLTVL.

This clone was observed a handful of times. This chain connects TRBV27 to TRBJ2-3; no reliable D call. The V end lost 2 bases, the J end lost 2 bases, and 11 bases lay between the germline ends. The germline CDR1 and CDR2 sequences are MNHEY and SMNVEV (reference sequence). The CDR3 contains 15 residues. In DNA, the CDR3 is TGTGCCAGCAGTTTAACTGGTCGTAACACAGATACGCAGTATTTT. This sequence encodes CASSLTGRNTDTQYF.

The chain recombines TRBV24-1 with TRBJ1-6, with a tentative D call TRBD1 (6 bases). This CDR3 is built from 21 residues. Trimming removed 4 bases at V and 1 base at J, with 25 bases between. Germline V lookup: CDR1 KGHDR, CDR2 SFDVKD. The CDR3 sequence: CATSDPARDIACWSYNSPLHF. DNA for the CDR3: TGTGCCACCAGTGACCCGGCCCGGGACATAGCTTGTTGGTCCTATAATTCACCCCTCCACTTT.

This sequence joins TRBV5-1 and TRBJ2-3; D is possibly TRBD2 (5 bases). CDR1 SGHRS and CDR2 YFSETQ come from the germline V gene. Trimming stripped 0 bases from V and 4 bases from J, with 18 bases between. CDR3 length equals 17 residues. The CDR3 DNA follows: TGCGCCAGCAGCTTGGCCCCCTTGGTAGCGACTCCAGATACGCAGTATTTT. Amino acid sequence: CASSLAPLVATPDTQYF. The full variable domain, completed using reference TRBV5-1 and TRBJ2-3, is KAGVTQTPRYLIKTRGQQVTLSCSPISGHRSVSWYQQTPGQGLQFLFEYFSETQRNKGNFPGRFSGRQFSNSRSEMNVSTLELGDSALYLCASSLAPLVATPDTQYFGPGTRLTVL.

The CDR3: CASSLNSGAGELFF. The CDR3 region has the DNA TGTGCCAGCAGCTTAAACTCAGGGGCAGGGGAGCTGTTTTTT. The V gene is TRBV28, the J gene TRBJ2-2, with D maybe TRBD1 (6 bases). Germline V gene data show CDR1 as MDHEN and CDR2 as SYDVKM. Deletions cut 6 bases from V and 8 bases from J, with 16 bases between. The CDR3 is made up of 14 amino acids.

The V gene is TRBV5-1, the J gene TRBJ1-4, with no clear D. This CDR3 region has 13 residues. Trimming took 4 bases from V and 4 from J, leaving 8 bases between them. Germline V gene data show CDR1 as SGHRS and CDR2 as YFSETQ. The DNA for the CDR3 is TGCGCCAGCAGCGAAGGAGATAATGAAAAACTGTTTTTT. Translation: CASSEGDNEKLFF.

The V and J genes are TRBV19 and TRBJ1-5; D might be TRBD1 (6 bases). The germline gives CDR1 LNHDA, CDR2 SQIVND (reference sequence). Trimming pared 3 bases from V and 6 bases from J, leaving 12 bases between. This CDR3 region has 14 residues. The CDR3 region has the DNA TGTGCCAGTAGTATTACAGGGACCGCTCAGCCCCAGCATTTT. Its protein is CASSITGTAQPQHF.

V and J are TRBV24-1 and TRBJ2-3; 9 positions match TRBD1. From germline, CDR1 is KGHDR and CDR2 SFDVKD. V shed 3 bases and J 5 bases; nucleotides not matched to a gene: 8. This CDR3 is 16 amino acids long. The CDR3 here is CATSDPGTGIRDTQYF. The CDR3 region has the DNA TGTGCCACCAGTGATCCCGGGACAGGGATACGAGATACGCAGTATTTT.

This clone appeared a single time. An end of the junction differs from the germline gene, which may be a read error. The chain is built from TRBV19 and TRBJ1-1; a possible D gene is TRBD1 (6 bases). The germline CDR1 and CDR2 sequences are LNHDA and SQIVND (reference sequence). The CDR3 totals 13 residues. As DNA, the CDR3 is TGTGGCAGTAGAGGCCAAGGGGCAGGGGTAGCTTTCTTT. Its protein is CGSRGQGAGVAFF.

The gene calls are TRBV6-5 and TRBJ1-2; D ambiguous. Trimming left V 0 bases short and J 7 bases short, with 12 bases between. This CDR3 has 14 amino acids. Germline CDR1 and CDR2: MNHEY and SVGAGI. The CDR3 nucleotides read TGTGCCAGCAGTTACTCGAACAGAGCCGGTGGCTACACCTTC. This encodes CASSYSNRAGGYTF.

A few counts support this clone. The chain links TRBV2 to TRBJ1-6; 8 nucleotides match TRBD1. Germline CDR1 reads SNHLY; CDR2 reads FYNNEI. V trimming: 6 bases; J trimming: 5 bases; junction bases outside the gene matches: 3. The length of the CDR3 is 14 residues. In DNA form, the CDR3 reads TGTGCCAGCAGACAGGGGGTAGATAATTCACCCCTCCACTTT. Its translation is CASRQGVDNSPLHF.

This chain joins TRBV2 and TRBJ1-4; 8 positions match TRBD1. The V and J ends lost 6 bases and 8 bases, in that order; junction bases with no gene match: 11. CDR3 length equals 15 residues. Per germline, CDR1 SNHLY and CDR2 FYNNEI. The CDR3 nucleotides read TGTGCCAGCAGCGAGACAGGGGCACGGGGGGAAAAACTGTTTTTT. Translated, it gives CASSETGARGEKLFF.

This rearrangement joins TRBV10-3 to TRBJ2-7; 10 bases agree with TRBD2. V was clipped by 10 bases and J by 0 bases; unmatched bases: 6. Per the germline V gene, CDR1 is ENHRY and CDR2 is SYGVKD. This CDR3 has 14 amino acids. The CDR3 DNA reads TGTGCCACCACACCTAGCGGGGGCTCCTACGAGCAGTACGTC. Encoded protein: CATTPSGGSYEQYV.

V is TRBV5-6 and J is TRBJ2-3, with 14 bases matching TRBD2. Germline V CDR1 and CDR2: SGHDT, YYEEEE. The CDR3 totals 17 residues. V lost 1 base, J lost 2 bases, and 3 bases stayed unmatched. The CDR3: CASSLLGLAGDTDTQYF. CDR3 nucleotide sequence: TGTGCCAGCAGCTTGTTGGGACTAGCGGGGGACACAGATACGCAGTATTTT. Full variable domain (missing parts from reference TRBV5-6 and TRBJ2-3): DAGVTQSPTHLIKTRGQQVTLRCSPKSGHDTVSWYQQALGQGPQFIFQYYEEEERQRGNFPDRFSGHQFPNYSSELNVNALLLGDSALYLCASSLLGLAGDTDTQYFGPGTRLTVL.

This clone was observed once. Its ends do not fully match the called genes, so a read error is possible. V is TRBV5-5 and J is TRBJ1-6; TRBD1 matches 7 bases. CDR1 and CDR2 from the germline V gene are SGHKS and YYEKEE (reference sequence). The CDR3 is 13 amino acids. This chain's CDR3 is CASSGDSPSALHF. The CDR3 DNA sequence: TGTGCCAGCAGCGGGGACAGCCCTTCAGCCCTCCACTTT. The full variable domain, its missing parts supplied by reference TRBV5-5 and TRBJ1-6, is DAGVTQSPTHLIKTRGQQVTLRCSPISGHKSVSWYQQVLGQGPQFIFQYYEKEERGRGNFPDRFSARQFPNYSSELNVNALLLGDSALYLCASSGDSPSALHFGNGTRLTVT.

The chain has TRBV28 and TRBJ1-1; D may be TRBD1 (5 bases). Trimming pared 1 base from V and 4 bases from J, leaving 7 bases between. CDR3 length: 13 residues. Germline CDR1 reads MDHEN; CDR2 reads SYDVKM. The CDR3 region is CASSLLGGTEAFF. The CDR3 bases are TGTGCCAGCAGTTTATTGGGGGGCACTGAAGCTTTCTTT.

The V gene is TRBV5-4, the J gene TRBJ2-3, with a tentative D call TRBD2 (6 bases). V dropped 3 bases and J dropped 0 bases, with 11 bases sitting between them. The CDR3 consists of 15 residues. Germline-derived CDR1 and CDR2 are SGHNT and YYREEE (reference sequence). This CDR3 is CASSYGGPSTDTQYF. CDR3 bases: TGTGCCAGCAGCTATGGAGGGCCTAGCACAGATACGCAGTATTTT.

This CDR3 reads CASSQGGLSHSPLHF. The CDR3 bases are TGTGCCAGCAGCCAAGGAGGCCTATCCCATTCACCCCTCCACTTT. The chain links TRBV4-2 to TRBJ1-6; D gene unclear. The V gene lost 1 base and the J gene lost 8 bases, with 12 bases spanning the gap. This CDR3 region has 15 residues. Germline CDR1 is LGHNA and CDR2 is YNFKEQ.

This chain links TRBV3-1 (or the pseudogene TRBV3-2) with TRBJ1-5; TRBD1 matches at 8 bases. The CDR3 is made up of 20 amino acids. Germline CDR1 LGHDT, CDR2 YNNKEL (reference sequence). The trim removed 3 bases at V and 0 bases at J, leaving 16 bases unmatched. The CDR3 coding sequence is TGTGCCAGCAGCCAGCCCGACAGGGGCCGCGGGGCCTATAGCAATCAGCCCCAGCATTTT. Translated: CASSQPDRGRGAYSNQPQHF.

The gene calls are TRBV3-1 (or the pseudogene TRBV3-2) and TRBJ2-3; 13 bases align to TRBD2. The germline V gene has CDR1 LGHDT and CDR2 YNNKEL (reference sequence). The length of the CDR3 is 16 residues. The trim removed 1 base at V and 10 bases at J, leaving 8 bases unmatched. Written as DNA, the CDR3 is TGTGCCAGCAGCCAAGGACTAGCGGGGGGCCGGTTTGCGCAGTATTTT. Amino acid sequence: CASSQGLAGGRFAQYF.

The V and J genes are TRBV7-2 and TRBJ2-1; 9 bases line up with TRBD1. The trim removed 4 bases at V and 7 bases at J, leaving 11 bases unmatched. Per germline, CDR1 SGHTA and CDR2 FQGNSA. The CDR3 runs to 16 residues. As DNA, the CDR3 is TGTGCCAGCAGCTCTAGGCCGGGACAGGGCGGTAATGAGCAGTTCTTC. Amino acids: CASSSRPGQGGNEQFF.

This clone has only a few counts. The rearrangement uses TRBV2 and TRBJ1-2; TRBD1 matches at 8 bases. Germline CDR1 and CDR2: SNHLY and FYNNEI. The V gene end was trimmed by 6 bases and the J gene end by 4 bases; junction bases not matched to a gene: 10. CDR3 length equals 15 residues. The CDR3 region has the DNA TGTGCCAGCAGAGAGTCCCTACAGGGGGTCTATGGCTACACCTTC. Translating it yields CASRESLQGVYGYTF.

The chain has TRBV7-7 and TRBJ2-2, with TRBD1 matching 7 bases. The CDR3 spans 14 residues. The junction had 5 bases not matched to a gene; V was cut back by 6 bases and J by 4 bases. CDR1 is SSHAT, CDR2 FNYEAQ, per germline (reference sequence). CDR3 protein: CASRPTGATGELFF. DNA for the CDR3: TGTGCCAGCAGACCCACAGGGGCCACCGGGGAGCTGTTTTTT.

The chain recombines TRBV6-6 with TRBJ2-7; 7 bases align to TRBD2. V gave up 6 bases and J gave up 4 bases; unmatched junction bases: 6. Per germline, CDR1 MNHNY and CDR2 SVGAGI (reference sequence). The CDR3 extends over 13 amino acids. The CDR3 region is CASRPVGRYEQYV. The CDR3, as DNA: TGTGCCAGCAGGCCCGTCGGGAGGTACGAGCAGTACGTC.

DNA of the CDR3: TGTGCCAGCAGTCGTGGGACAGGGGGAAACACCATATATTTT. Translated: CASSRGTGGNTIYF. V and J are TRBV27 and TRBJ1-3; 9 bases fit TRBD1. Trimming at V came to 5 bases and at J to 4 bases, leaving 3 bases not matched to a gene. The CDR3 runs 14 residues. Germline V lookup: CDR1 MNHEY, CDR2 SMNVEV (reference sequence).

The genes are TRBV28 and TRBJ2-1; D unclear. CDR1 is MDHEN and CDR2 is SYDVKM in the germline V gene. There are 14 residues in the CDR3. Trimming stripped 6 bases from V and 0 bases from J, with 9 bases between. CDR3 DNA sequence: TGTGCCAGCAGGGGTGGGCTCTCCTACAATGAGCAGTTCTTC. It codes for CASRGGLSYNEQFF. The variable domain in full, with the rest retrieved from reference TRBV28 and TRBJ2-1, is DVKVTQSSRYLVKRTGEKVFLECVQDMDHENMFWYRQDPGLGLRLIYFSYDVKMKEKGDIPEGYSVSREKKERFSLILESASTNQTSMYLCASRGGLSYNEQFFGPGTRLTVL.